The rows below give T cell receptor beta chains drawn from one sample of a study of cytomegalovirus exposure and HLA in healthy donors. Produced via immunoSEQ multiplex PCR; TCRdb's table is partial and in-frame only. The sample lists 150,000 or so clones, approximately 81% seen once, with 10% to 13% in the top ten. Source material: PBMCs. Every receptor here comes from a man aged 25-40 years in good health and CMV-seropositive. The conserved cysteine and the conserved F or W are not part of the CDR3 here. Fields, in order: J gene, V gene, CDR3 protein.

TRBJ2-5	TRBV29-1	SVGLTSGVEETQY
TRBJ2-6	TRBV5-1	ASSLQGANSGANVLT
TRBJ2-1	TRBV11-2	ASSPGEGGYNEQF
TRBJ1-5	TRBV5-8	ASSLGTRGYQPQH
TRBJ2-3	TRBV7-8	ASSLVWGLDREGDTQY
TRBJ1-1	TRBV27	ASRKTGSGGTEAF
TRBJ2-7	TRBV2	ASSEVFPDGIDYEQY
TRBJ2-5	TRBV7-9	ASIPLLVAQQETQY
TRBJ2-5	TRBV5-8	ASSRGQGGYQETQY
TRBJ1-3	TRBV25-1	ASSVGGLYTIY
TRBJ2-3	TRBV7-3	ASSPGTSGKPEDTQY
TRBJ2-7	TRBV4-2	ASSLLTLGDYEQY
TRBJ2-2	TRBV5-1	ASSLGQELTGELF
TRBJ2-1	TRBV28	ASSPVTRSGQF
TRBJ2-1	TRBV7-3	ASSFEAASGRDEQF
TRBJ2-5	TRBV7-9	ASSLVELYQETQY
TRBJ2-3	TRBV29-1	SAADGTINLDTQY
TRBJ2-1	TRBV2	ASLVRNEQF
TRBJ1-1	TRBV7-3	ASSFDRGTEAF
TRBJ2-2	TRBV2	ASRGLVSTGELF
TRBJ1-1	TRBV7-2	ASSLGGQGAGTEAF
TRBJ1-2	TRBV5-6	ASSPLGAENYGYT
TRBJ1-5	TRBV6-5	ASSYTDSSNQPQH
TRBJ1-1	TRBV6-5	ASSPRGRVEAF
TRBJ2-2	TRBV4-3	ASSQGQGIPGELF
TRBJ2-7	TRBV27	ASSGVGQGSPEQY
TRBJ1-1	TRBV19	ASSTGARTEAF
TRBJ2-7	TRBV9	ASSVGPAGGYEQY
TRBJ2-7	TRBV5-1	ASSLGLVSEQY
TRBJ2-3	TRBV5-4	ASSLGGEVGDTQY
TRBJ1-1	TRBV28	ASSWGPAEAF
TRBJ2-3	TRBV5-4	ASPGQPGADTQY
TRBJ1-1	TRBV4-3	ASSLRTGEFTEAF
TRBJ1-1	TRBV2	ASSEIKGEGEAF
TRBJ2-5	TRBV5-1	ASSGGQGPPRETQY
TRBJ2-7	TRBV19	ASSIRQGPHEQY
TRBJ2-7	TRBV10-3	AIRDRAYEQY
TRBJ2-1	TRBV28	ASRTGLAGVNEQF
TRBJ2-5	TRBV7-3	ASSLSGRQETQY
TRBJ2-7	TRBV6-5	ASTTDRNYEQY
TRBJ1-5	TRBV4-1	ASSQGLLNQPQH
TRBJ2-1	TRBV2	ASSDRGNEQF
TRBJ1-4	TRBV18	ASSPRDSLVEKLF
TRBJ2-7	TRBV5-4	ASSLKGQGGWEQY
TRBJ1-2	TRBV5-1	ASSPEGQGNYGYT
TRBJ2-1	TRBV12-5	ASGLSTGYEQF
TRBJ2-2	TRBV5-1	ASSQGYANTGELF
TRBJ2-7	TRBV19	ASTPAEGRWHEQY
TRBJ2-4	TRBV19	ATRQDIQY
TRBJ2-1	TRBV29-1	SVVQGSYNEQF
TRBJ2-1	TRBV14	ASSQDIWGGEQF
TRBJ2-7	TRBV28	ASSHRTNYEQY
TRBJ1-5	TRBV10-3	AIKEGTNQPQH
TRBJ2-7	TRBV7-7	ASSPQGGSYEQY